Listed below are T cell receptor beta chains from one sample, sequenced in a study of cytomegalovirus exposure and HLA in healthy donors. Data came from immunoSEQ multiplex PCR; TCRdb stores just in-frame clones and leaves some out. The repertoire holds 150,000 to 200,000 clones, with around 80% as singletons. The material sequenced was PBMCs. The receptors stem from a woman in her forties in good health and CMV-seropositive. Both conserved end residues are part of each CDR3.

cdr3_aa	v_call	j_call
CASSLAGTVYSYGYTF	TRBV5-1	TRBJ1-2
CASSLLPTSGGSYF	TRBV27	TRBJ2-7
CASSLVSGRGETQYF	TRBV7-9	TRBJ2-5
CASSATPTVNPGNTIYF	TRBV2	TRBJ1-3
CASSFFYRDTEAFF	TRBV28	TRBJ1-1
CASSKSLAGDNEQFF	TRBV21-1	TRBJ2-1
CASSGGGMRNQPQHF	TRBV2	TRBJ1-5
CAWATTVLDTIYF	TRBV30	TRBJ1-3
CASTIKQGAGAFF	TRBV6-6	TRBJ1-1
CASSDWGRTQETQYF	TRBV11-2	TRBJ2-5
CASRFPLGVNDGYTF	TRBV28	TRBJ1-2
CASSFGGAIAEAFF	TRBV28	TRBJ1-1
CASSESLFEAFF	TRBV10-2	TRBJ1-1
CASSSGGGGNEQFF	TRBV7-9	TRBJ2-1
CASSADGGSYEQYF	TRBV18	TRBJ2-7
CAWSRGTSGKQFF	TRBV30	TRBJ2-1
CAWSSGVAVFF	TRBV30	TRBJ2-1
CATSRSSPTGTEAFF	TRBV15	TRBJ1-1
CASSLTTATNEKLFF	TRBV4-3	TRBJ1-4
CASSEARTGGEKAF	TRBV2	TRBJ1-2
CAISAQVNTEAFF	TRBV10-3	TRBJ1-1
CASSSGFSGNTIYF	TRBV5-1	TRBJ1-3
CASSVTGRSETQYF	TRBV6-1	TRBJ2-5
CASSFGTGKSTEAFF	TRBV5-6	TRBJ1-1
CASSQIGTGGISFF	TRBV4-1	TRBJ1-1
CASSLVGRGATDTQYF	TRBV5-4	TRBJ2-3
CASSWSRTGGLNTEAFF	TRBV5-1	TRBJ1-1
CASSTRGAYGYTF	TRBV19	TRBJ1-2
CASSLGSGGSADTQYF	TRBV27	TRBJ2-3
CASSAGDRVDHAGELFF	TRBV9	TRBJ2-2
CASSGGTGGDRNEKLFF	TRBV5-1	TRBJ1-4
CASSPAGGPTVADTQYF	TRBV4-3	TRBJ2-3
CASKSRRDMNTEAFF	TRBV2	TRBJ1-1
CAWSEFEEPYEQYF	TRBV30	TRBJ2-7
CASRLGIQAYTEAFF	TRBV12-2	TRBJ1-1
CASSPGLEQFF	TRBV18	TRBJ2-1
CASSPTGTGRNEQFF	TRBV4-1	TRBJ2-1
CASSAGQGISPLHF	TRBV6-1	TRBJ1-6
CASSLSTGRVDTQYF	TRBV5-4	TRBJ2-3
CASSYRDSNQPQHF	TRBV6-5	TRBJ1-5
CASSLGGGGVDEQFF	TRBV11-3	TRBJ2-1
CASSLTAGGNTIYF	TRBV28	TRBJ1-3
CASSQEVLAKNSQYF	TRBV4-3	TRBJ2-4
CASSLAPGQPQHF	TRBV7-2	TRBJ1-5
CASSLQGSDTQYF	TRBV7-2	TRBJ2-3
CASSYSGRAAHYTF	TRBV6-5	TRBJ1-2
CASSIRGVATEAFF	TRBV19	TRBJ1-1
CASRKAGGNQPQHF	TRBV27	TRBJ1-5